These T cell receptor beta chains were read from a single sample in a study of cytomegalovirus exposure and HLA in healthy donors. Libraries were prepared by immunoSEQ multiplex PCR; TCRdb keeps only in-frame clonotypes and omits some of them. The data contain 160,000 or so clones, 70% to 75% of them seen just once; the ten biggest clones take up about 4.7%. The sample comprised PBMCs. The origin of the receptors is a man between 18 and 29 years old in good health and CMV-seropositive. The CDR3 runs from the conserved cysteine through the conserved F or W. A D gene is named only where the DNA matches it firmly. Only some rows state a clone size, as once, few, many or a class for expanded clones.

d_call: TRBD2; j_call: TRBJ2-3; cdr3_length: 16; v_call: TRBV19; clone_size: NA; cdr3_aa: CASSMGTSGKTDTQYF
d_call: TRBD1; j_call: TRBJ1-5; cdr3_length: 16; v_call: TRBV5-6; clone_size: NA; cdr3_aa: CASSFGTGVSNQPQHF
d_call: TRBD1; j_call: TRBJ1-5; cdr3_length: 15; v_call: TRBV5-1; clone_size: NA; cdr3_aa: CASSLGQGSWQPQHF
d_call: TRBD2; j_call: TRBJ2-5; cdr3_length: 15; v_call: TRBV6-6; clone_size: NA; cdr3_aa: CASSYGGGQLETQYF
d_call: NA; j_call: TRBJ1-5; cdr3_length: 13; v_call: TRBV13; clone_size: NA; cdr3_aa: CASSFRAREPQHF
d_call: TRBD1; j_call: TRBJ1-1; cdr3_length: 13; v_call: TRBV5-1; clone_size: NA; cdr3_aa: CASSSGQVTEAFF
d_call: NA; j_call: TRBJ1-1; cdr3_length: 15; v_call: TRBV30; clone_size: NA; cdr3_aa: CAWREGIRWNTEAFF
d_call: NA; j_call: TRBJ1-1; cdr3_length: 15; v_call: TRBV6-5; clone_size: NA; cdr3_aa: CASSYSSPLNTEAFF
d_call: NA; j_call: TRBJ2-3; cdr3_length: 16; v_call: TRBV9; clone_size: NA; cdr3_aa: CASSVGVAESTDTQYF
d_call: TRBD2; j_call: TRBJ2-1; cdr3_length: 17; v_call: TRBV5-1; clone_size: NA; cdr3_aa: CASSQASGGKQYNEQFF
d_call: TRBD1; j_call: TRBJ2-3; cdr3_length: 15; v_call: TRBV11-3; clone_size: NA; cdr3_aa: CASSPGQASTDTQYF
d_call: NA; j_call: TRBJ1-1; cdr3_length: 12; v_call: TRBV2; clone_size: NA; cdr3_aa: CASSERSTEAFF
d_call: TRBD1; j_call: TRBJ1-2; cdr3_length: 15; v_call: TRBV19; clone_size: NA; cdr3_aa: CASSPTGDNVLGYTF
d_call: TRBD1; j_call: TRBJ2-2; cdr3_length: 17; v_call: TRBV11-3; clone_size: few; cdr3_aa: CASSPLTGRANTGELFF
d_call: TRBD1; j_call: TRBJ2-3; cdr3_length: 15; v_call: TRBV6-1; clone_size: NA; cdr3_aa: CASTRTGESTDTQYF
d_call: NA; j_call: TRBJ1-5; cdr3_length: 14; v_call: TRBV11-3; clone_size: NA; cdr3_aa: CASSLGRGSQPQHF
d_call: NA; j_call: TRBJ1-1; cdr3_length: 13; v_call: TRBV6-5; clone_size: NA; cdr3_aa: CASSPTGLGEAFF
d_call: NA; j_call: TRBJ2-3; cdr3_length: 15; v_call: TRBV2; clone_size: NA; cdr3_aa: CASSVLRGAGDTQYF
d_call: NA; j_call: TRBJ1-6; cdr3_length: 17; v_call: TRBV4-2; clone_size: NA; cdr3_aa: CASSQDPSGEYGSPLHF
d_call: TRBD1; j_call: TRBJ2-5; cdr3_length: 14; v_call: TRBV5-1; clone_size: NA; cdr3_aa: CASSLGQGRETQYF
d_call: NA; j_call: TRBJ1-2; cdr3_length: 15; v_call: TRBV30; clone_size: NA; cdr3_aa: CAWSGVTEANYGYTF
d_call: NA; j_call: TRBJ1-1; cdr3_length: 12; v_call: TRBV2; clone_size: few; cdr3_aa: CASGGQNTEAFF
d_call: NA; j_call: TRBJ2-1; cdr3_length: 13; v_call: TRBV27; clone_size: NA; cdr3_aa: CASSPRGGNEQFF
d_call: TRBD1; j_call: TRBJ2-3; cdr3_length: 15; v_call: TRBV28; clone_size: few; cdr3_aa: CASMGDRSFTDTQYF
d_call: TRBD1; j_call: TRBJ1-1; cdr3_length: 15; v_call: TRBV5-1; clone_size: NA; cdr3_aa: CASSSPTGEYTEAFF